The 26 T cell receptor beta chains below all came from one sample that was sequenced in a study of OX40 agonist ivuxolimab in advanced cancers. Clones were sequenced by immunoSEQ multiplex PCR, and TCRdb holds only the in-frame ones, with some missing. The sample has approximately 82,000 clones; approximately 93% are singletons. The sample was CD4+ or CD8+ T cells sorted from blood, taken in a trial of the OX40 agonist ivuxolimab. These receptors all stem from an adult with an advanced solid tumor such as melanoma, head and neck, liver or kidney cancer.

This sequence joins TRBV4-1 and TRBJ1-1, with 7 bases fitting TRBD1. Germline V gene data show CDR1 as MGHRA and CDR2 as YSYEKL. The CDR3 is made up of 15 amino acids. The junction had 2 bases not matched to a gene; V was cut back by 1 base and J by 0 bases. This CDR3 is CASSQAQGVNTEAFF. In DNA form, the CDR3 reads TGCGCCAGCAGCCAAGCTCAGGGGGTGAACACTGAAGCTTTCTTT.

V gene TRBV27 combines with J gene TRBJ2-1; D might be TRBD2 (6 bases). This CDR3 has 14 residues. V was cut by 3 bases and J by 2 bases, with 8 bases left in between. From germline, CDR1 is MNHEY and CDR2 SMNVEV (reference sequence). CDR3 in amino acids: CASSFGGTYNEQFF. CDR3 nucleotide sequence: TGTGCCAGCAGTTTCGGGGGAACCTACAATGAGCAGTTCTTC.

The chain carries TRBV27 and TRBJ2-2, with D possibly matching TRBD2 (7 bases). Germline lookup yields CDR1 MNHEY and CDR2 SMNVEV (reference sequence). The CDR3 is 17 residues long. Trimming cost V 0 bases and J 6 bases, with 17 bases left between them. The CDR3 bases are TGTGCCAGCAGTTTATCATCGTGGGGGGGCGGTCCCGGGGAGCTGTTTTTT. Amino acids: CASSLSSWGGGPGELFF.

The rearrangement links TRBV9 to TRBJ1-1; TRBD1 matches at 10 bases. Germline V gives CDR1 SGDLS, CDR2 YYNGEE. J was trimmed by 3 bases and V by 0 bases; bases with no gene match: 20. CDR3 length equals 21 residues. The CDR3 protein is CASSVAPDRGRKVGWDTEAFF. CDR3 sequence (DNA): TGTGCCAGCAGCGTAGCCCCAGACAGGGGGCGTAAGGTCGGTTGGGACACTGAAGCTTTCTTT. The whole variable domain, remainder taken from reference TRBV9 and TRBJ1-1, is DSGVTQTPKHLITATGQRVTLRCSPRSGDLSVYWYQQSLDQGLQFLIQYYNGEERAKGNILERFSAQQFPDLHSELNLSSLELGDSALYFCASSVAPDRGRKVGWDTEAFFGQGTRLTVV.

The gene calls are TRBV6-1 and TRBJ2-1, with 11 bases lining up with TRBD2. This CDR3 contains 15 residues. V lost 4 bases to trimming and J lost 6 bases; unmatched junction nucleotides: 5. Germline V CDR1 and CDR2: MNHNS, SASEGT. The CDR3 here is CASSGGLAGINEQFF. The CDR3 DNA is TGTGCCAGCAGTGGAGGACTAGCGGGCATCAATGAGCAGTTCTTC.

This rearrangement joins TRBV9 to TRBJ2-2; D unclear. The CDR3 has 14 amino acids. Trimming removed 3 bases from V and 9 bases from J, with 15 bases in between. Germline CDR1 SGDLS, CDR2 YYNGEE. The CDR3 DNA sequence: TGTGCCAGCAGCGCATACGAGGACGAGCGGGAGCTGTTTTTT. Translating gives CASSAYEDERELFF. The full variable domain, in which reference TRBV9 and TRBJ2-2 provide the parts outside the CDR3, is DSGVTQTPKHLITATGQRVTLRCSPRSGDLSVYWYQQSLDQGLQFLIQYYNGEERAKGNILERFSAQQFPDLHSELNLSSLELGDSALYFCASSAYEDERELFFGEGSRLTVL.

The CDR3 bases are TGTGCCAGCAGCGACGGTGCGGATTATGGCTACACCTTC. It specifies CASSDGADYGYTF. The chain is built from TRBV6-6 and TRBJ1-2; no firm D call. The length of the CDR3 is 13 residues. Germline-derived CDR1 and CDR2 are MNHNY and SVGAGI (reference sequence). V was clipped by 6 bases and J by 5 bases, with 13 bases between them.

The chain links TRBV9 to TRBJ1-3; 11 nucleotides agree with TRBD1. The V gene end was trimmed by 4 bases and the J gene end by 2 bases; junction bases not matched to a gene: 14. Germline CDR1 and CDR2: SGDLS and YYNGEE. This CDR3 is built from 19 residues. CDR3: CASSPVPGQGAYTGNTIYF. The CDR3 bases are TGTGCCAGCAGCCCTGTCCCAGGACAGGGGGCTTATACTGGAAACACCATATATTTT.

The genes are TRBV27 and TRBJ2-1; D remains ambiguous. V was cut by 3 bases and J by 6 bases, with 6 bases left in between. The CDR3 contains 12 residues. Germline assignment: CDR1 MNHEY and CDR2 SMNVEV (reference sequence). This CDR3 reads CASSFFGNEQFF. DNA for the CDR3: TGTGCCAGCAGTTTCTTTGGCAATGAGCAGTTCTTC.

This clone was found once. The chain joins TRBV27 to TRBJ2-7; 11 bases line up with TRBD1. This CDR3 has 16 amino acids. V shed 6 bases, J shed 6 bases, and the junction held 13 bases outside the gene matches. Germline-derived CDR1 and CDR2 are MNHEY and SMNVEV (reference sequence). This CDR3 reads CASSSLDRTGGGEQYF. CDR3 in DNA: TGTGCCAGCAGCTCTCTAGACCGGACAGGGGGCGGCGAGCAGTACTTC.

The chain joins TRBV4-1 to TRBJ2-7; 7 bases are shared with TRBD2. V lost 4 bases to trimming and J lost 2 bases; unmatched junction nucleotides: 11. This CDR3 comprises 16 residues. Germline lookup yields CDR1 MGHRA and CDR2 YSYEKL. The CDR3 loop is CASSLGEAGEPYEQYF. For the CDR3, the DNA is TGCGCCAGCAGCCTGGGGGAGGCGGGAGAACCCTACGAGCAGTACTTC.

The gene calls are TRBV7-2 and TRBJ1-1; D not resolved. V was trimmed by 5 bases and J by 9 bases, leaving 16 bases between them. CDR3 size: 13 residues. From germline, CDR1 is SGHTA and CDR2 FQGNSA. The CDR3 nucleotides read TGTGCCAGCAGCAACACCGACACTCCGCAAGCTTTCTTT. Encoded protein: CASSNTDTPQAFF.

The genes are TRBV10-3 and TRBJ2-3; D is perhaps TRBD1 (7 bases). This CDR3 comprises 13 residues. Trimming took 10 bases from V and 0 from J, leaving 11 bases between them. Per the germline V gene, CDR1 is ENHRY and CDR2 is SYGVKD. The CDR3 here is CATSGGSTDTQYF. The CDR3 nucleotides read TGTGCCACCTCAGGGGGGAGCACAGATACGCAGTATTTT.

The genes are TRBV7-9 and TRBJ1-1; D may be TRBD1 (6 bases). This CDR3 spans 12 amino acids. CDR1 is SEHNR and CDR2 is FQNEAQ in the germline V gene (reference sequence). V was pared by 5 bases and J by 8 bases, with 12 bases between. CDR3 nucleotide sequence: TGTGCCAGCAGCCCGGACAGTCGGGAAGCTTTCTTT. It translates to CASSPDSREAFF.

The rearrangement links TRBV19 to TRBJ2-7; 8 positions match TRBD1. V shed 9 bases and J 4 bases; nucleotides not matched to a gene: 8. The germline V gene encodes CDR1 LNHDA and CDR2 SQIVND (reference sequence). There are 13 residues in the CDR3. CDR3 bases: TGTGCCAGCCAATCGACAGGGGTGTACGAGCAGTACTTC. The encoded protein is CASQSTGVYEQYF.

This clone was picked up one time. The V gene is TRBV5-6, the J gene TRBJ2-7; possible D gene TRBD2, 6 bases. The germline V and J ends were trimmed by 3 bases and 3 bases, with 10 bases remaining between them. Germline V gene sequence: CDR1 SGHDT, CDR2 YYEEEE. The CDR3 covers 13 residues. The CDR3 sequence is CASSSTSVYEQYF. The DNA for the CDR3 is TGTGCCAGCAGCTCGACTAGTGTCTACGAGCAGTACTTC. Looking up the rest from reference TRBV5-6 and TRBJ2-7 gives the full variable domain: DAGVTQSPTHLIKTRGQQVTLRCSPKSGHDTVSWYQQALGQGPQFIFQYYEEEERQRGNFPDRFSGHQFPNYSSELNVNALLLGDSALYLCASSSTSVYEQYFGPGTRLTVT.

The V gene is TRBV15, the J gene TRBJ1-2; TRBD1 might be the D (5 bases). Per the germline V gene, CDR1 is LNHNV and CDR2 is YYDKDF (reference sequence). V was shortened by 0 bases and J by 8 bases, with 10 bases between the two germline ends. CDR3 length equals 13 residues. The CDR3 region has the DNA TGTGCCACCAGCAGAGAGTCCAGGGACGGCTACACCTTC. Its translation is CATSRESRDGYTF.

The V and J genes are TRBV5-4 and TRBJ1-1; 8 nucleotides agree with TRBD1. The ends lost 5 bases at V and 2 bases at J; junction bases unmatched: 5. The CDR3 sequence is 14 residues long. Germline V gives CDR1 SGHNT, CDR2 YYREEE (reference sequence). The CDR3 region has the DNA TGTGCCAGCAGTCGGACAGGGCCTAACACTGAAGCTTTCTTT. Residues: CASSRTGPNTEAFF.

The chain has TRBV27 and TRBJ1-2, with TRBD1 matching over 7 bases. CDR1 and CDR2 from the germline V gene are MNHEY and SMNVEV (reference sequence). Losses at the gene ends were 4 bases for V and 6 bases for J; bases not matched to a gene: 8. This CDR3 spans 14 amino acids. CDR3 nucleotide sequence: TGTGCCAGCAGTTCTGACAGGGTACAGGATGGCTACACCTTC. It yields the protein CASSSDRVQDGYTF.

The rearrangement uses TRBV6-5 and TRBJ2-3, with D possibly being TRBD2 (6 bases). V lost 2 bases to trimming and J lost 4 bases, with 13 bases between them. Germline values: CDR1 MNHEY, CDR2 SVGAGI. This CDR3 contains 15 residues. As DNA, the CDR3 is TGTGCCAGCAGTTACGGCGGGGTCCGGGCAGATACGCAGTATTTT. Amino acid sequence: CASSYGGVRADTQYF.

The chain combines TRBV7-9 with TRBJ1-1; D is undetermined. The CDR3 covers 11 residues. Trimming stripped 8 bases from V and 5 bases from J, with 9 bases between. The germline CDR1 and CDR2 sequences are SEHNR and FQNEAQ (reference sequence). The CDR3 DNA reads TGTGCCAGCGGTCGAGCGACTGAAGCTTTCTTT. It yields the protein CASGRATEAFF. The entire variable domain, with the rest obtained from reference TRBV7-9 and TRBJ1-1, is as follows: DTGVSQNPRHKITKRGQNVTFRCDPISEHNRLYWYRQTLGQGPEFLTYFQNEAQLEKSRLLSDRFSAERPKGSFSTLEIQRTEQGDSAMYLCASGRATEAFFGQGTRLTVV.

The chain links TRBV10-3 to TRBJ2-2; TRBD1 aligns across 7 bases. CDR3 length: 18 amino acids. After removal of 3 bases from V and 0 bases from J, the junction contained 10 bases not matched to a gene. Germline CDR1 and CDR2: ENHRY and SYGVKD. In DNA form, the CDR3 reads TGTGCCATCAGTGACCCAGCTGGCGGACAGGCGAACACCGGGGAGCTGTTTTTT. It yields the protein CAISDPAGGQANTGELFF.

The chain carries TRBV7-9 and TRBJ2-1; D may be TRBD2 (6 bases). Germline values: CDR1 SEHNR, CDR2 FQNEAQ (reference sequence). V gave up 2 bases and J gave up 1 base, with 15 bases separating them. The CDR3 totals 17 residues. Here the CDR3 reads CASSLPPPGGSYNEQFF. CDR3 in DNA: TGTGCCAGCAGCTTACCGCCCCCCGGGGGTTCCTACAATGAGCAGTTCTTC. Supplemented by reference TRBV7-9 and TRBJ2-1, the full variable domain reads DTGVSQNPRHKITKRGQNVTFRCDPISEHNRLYWYRQTLGQGPEFLTYFQNEAQLEKSRLLSDRFSAERPKGSFSTLEIQRTEQGDSAMYLCASSLPPPGGSYNEQFFGPGTRLTVL.

V is TRBV7-9 and J is TRBJ2-7, with D possibly TRBD2 on 5 matching bases. Germline-derived CDR1 and CDR2 are SEHNR and FQNEAQ (reference sequence). The CDR3 has 14 residues. The V end was cut by 5 bases, the J end by 3 bases, with 14 bases between. DNA for the CDR3: TGTGCCAGCAGCCATCGGACTTCTGACTACGAGCAGTACTTC. Amino acids: CASSHRTSDYEQYF.

The chain is built from TRBV28 and TRBJ2-1; D is possibly TRBD1 or TRBD2 (6 bases each). The CDR3 extends over 15 amino acids. V dropped 2 bases and J dropped 7 bases, with 15 bases sitting between them. Germline CDR1 MDHEN, CDR2 SYDVKM. CDR3 in DNA: TGTGCCAGCAGTTTACAGGAGGGGGGTTTGAATGAGCAGTTCTTC. Translation gives CASSLQEGGLNEQFF. The full variable domain, with the rest looked up from reference TRBV28 and TRBJ2-1, is DVKVTQSSRYLVKRTGEKVFLECVQDMDHENMFWYRQDPGLGLRLIYFSYDVKMKEKGDIPEGYSVSREKKERFSLILESASTNQTSMYLCASSLQEGGLNEQFFGPGTRLTVL.

This chain links TRBV28 with TRBJ2-7, with 7 bases identical to TRBD2. Germline trimming cut 6 bases from V and 5 bases from J; bases unmatched to any gene: 13. This CDR3 has 15 amino acids. Germline V CDR1 and CDR2: MDHEN, SYDVKM. As DNA, the CDR3 is TGTGCCAGCAGCCTTGAGGTGGCCGGGGGGAACGAGCAGTACTTC. Its translation is CASSLEVAGGNEQYF.